This is a list of T cell receptor beta chains from one sample in a study of cytomegalovirus exposure and HLA in healthy donors. TCRdb keeps only in-frame clones here, not all; method: immunoSEQ multiplex PCR. This table holds fewer than 120,000 clones, 85% to 90% found once. What was sequenced was PBMCs. Every receptor here comes from a woman in her twenties or thirties in good health and CMV-seropositive. Both conserved end residues are part of each CDR3. A D gene is named only where the DNA matches it firmly. Clone size is shown for a subset of rows, as once, few, many or a class of expanded clone.

clone_size j_call v_call d_call cdr3_aa cdr3_nt
. TRBJ1-5 TRBV27 . CASSLSGHQPQHF TGTGCCAGCAGTTTATCGGGGCATCAGCCCCAGCATTTT
. TRBJ2-2 TRBV5-6 TRBD2 CASSLGLAGIVTGELFF TGTGCCAGCAGCTTGGGACTAGCGGGGATTGTCACCGGGGAGCTGTTTTTT
. TRBJ2-3 TRBV20-1 . CSAASDTQYF TGCAGTGCCGCTAGCGATACGCAGTATTTT
. TRBJ2-1 TRBV25-1 . CASSEARSSAYNEQFF TGTGCCAGCAGTGAAGCCCGGTCTAGCGCTTACAATGAGCAGTTCTTC
. TRBJ1-2 TRBV7-9 TRBD1 CASSFMDRDGYTF TGTGCCAGCAGCTTCATGGACAGGGACGGCTACACCTTC
. TRBJ2-7 TRBV30 . CAWSGQDSYEQYF TGTGCCTGGAGTGGCCAGGACTCCTACGAGCAGTACTTC
. TRBJ2-3 TRBV6-5 TRBD1 CASSYPMDRGKDTQYF TGTGCCAGCAGTTACCCTATGGACAGGGGGAAGGATACGCAGTATTTT
. TRBJ2-3 TRBV5-1 . CASSLGTGSDTQYF TGCGCCAGCAGCTTAGGAACAGGCTCAGATACGCAGTATTTT
few TRBJ2-2 TRBV4-1 TRBD2 CASSPRLAGGELFF TGCGCCAGCAGCCCCCGACTAGCAGGCGGGGAGCTGTTTTTT
. TRBJ2-3 TRBV9 TRBD2 CASSPLAGPALDTQYF TGTGCCAGCAGCCCCCTAGCGGGCCCGGCATTAGATACGCAGTATTTT
. TRBJ1-1 TRBV7-3 TRBD1 CASSSQGGTEAFF TGTGCCAGCAGCTCACAGGGGGGCACTGAAGCTTTCTTT
. TRBJ1-3 TRBV4-2 TRBD1 CASSQELAGTAGNTIYF TGTGCCAGCAGCCAAGAACTCGCCGGGACAGCTGGAAACACCATATATTTT
. TRBJ2-1 TRBV6-1 TRBD1 CASSDRAGGNEQFF TGTGCCAGCAGTGACAGGGCAGGGGGCAATGAGCAGTTCTTC
. TRBJ2-3 TRBV7-2 . CASSLVAQGTDTQYF TGTGCCAGCAGCTTAGTCGCTCAGGGCACAGATACGCAGTATTTT
. TRBJ2-7 TRBV4-3 TRBD1 CASSPRVFGQGSEQYF TGCGCCAGCAGCCCAAGAGTCTTTGGACAGGGGAGCGAGCAGTACTTC
few TRBJ2-5 TRBV10-3 . CAISEGPKTQYF TGTGCCATCAGTGAGGGGCCCAAGACCCAGTACTTC
. TRBJ2-1 TRBV9 . CASSVGPDSVGNEQFF TGTGCCAGCAGCGTAGGCCCTGACAGTGTTGGCAATGAGCAGTTCTTC
once TRBJ1-4 TRBV4-3 TRBD1 CASSQERGTGGFKLFF TGCGCCAGCAGCCAAGAGAGGGGGACAGGGGGCTTCAAACTGTTTTTT
. TRBJ1-3 TRBV19 . CASRRGPGNTIYF TGTGCCAGTCGCAGGGGTCCTGGAAACACCATATATTTT
. TRBJ2-3 TRBV12-1 . CARIKGLNFDTQYF TGTGCCAGAATCAAGGGACTGAACTTCGATACGCAGTATTTT
. TRBJ1-1 TRBV2 . CASSSQLNTEAFF TGTGCCAGCAGTTCCCAGTTGAACACTGAAGCTTTCTTT
. TRBJ1-2 TRBV10-3 . CAISESSSPIYGYTF TGTGCCATCAGTGAGTCCTCGAGTCCTATCTATGGCTACACCTTC
. TRBJ2-6 TRBV29-1 . CSVGGPTGKGANVLTF TGCAGCGTTGGGGGACCTACAGGGAAAGGGGCCAACGTCCTGACTTTC
. TRBJ2-5 TRBV7-9 TRBD2 CASSLGTSGLVWYF TGTGCCAGCAGCTTAGGGACTAGCGGGCTAGTGTGGTACTTC
. TRBJ1-2 TRBV30 . CAWSHSPPDYGYTF TGTGCCTGGAGTCACTCCCCGCCTGACTATGGCTACACCTTC
. TRBJ2-1 TRBV11-3 . CASSLGGSANEQFF TGTGCCAGCAGCTTAGGGGGCTCCGCCAATGAGCAGTTCTTC
. TRBJ2-7 TRBV13 . CASSLYTLRQAHEQYF TGTGCCAGCAGCCTATATACCCTTCGACAGGCACACGAGCAGTACTTC
many TRBJ2-7 TRBV16 . CASSHYRVAYEQYF TGTGCCAGCAGCCACTACAGGGTGGCCTACGAGCAGTACTTC
. TRBJ1-5 TRBV6-5 . CASSYSMRGDTPKHF TGTGCCAGCAGTTACTCGATGCGAGGGGACACCCCCAAGCATTTT
. TRBJ1-4 TRBV5-6 . CASRMAGGTNEKLFF TGTGCCAGCAGGATGGCGGGGGGAACTAATGAAAAACTGTTTTTT
. TRBJ2-7 TRBV5-1 . CASSVGITYEQYF TGCGCCAGCAGCGTCGGGATCACCTACGAGCAGTACTTC
. TRBJ2-3 TRBV27 . CASSLWRGPGSTDTQYF TGTGCCAGCAGTTTATGGCGGGGCCCAGGGAGCACAGATACGCAGTATTTT
. TRBJ2-3 TRBV2 TRBD2 CANSGEVDTQYF TGTGCCAACAGCGGGGAGGTAGATACGCAGTATTTT
. TRBJ1-2 TRBV18 TRBD1 CASSATGTNGYTF TGTGCCAGCTCAGCGACAGGGACGAATGGCTACACCTTC
. TRBJ1-2 TRBV27 TRBD1 CATRGRMNYGYTF TGTGCCACCAGGGGGAGGATGAACTATGGCTACACCTTC
few TRBJ1-2 TRBV6-5 . CASSYSAGSPIYGYTF TGTGCCAGCAGTTACTCTGCGGGCTCGCCGATCTATGGCTACACCTTC
. TRBJ1-1 TRBV5-1 . CASSPGTRNTEAFF TGCGCCAGCAGCCCCGGGACAAGGAACACTGAAGCTTTCTTT
. TRBJ2-7 TRBV15 . CATSLKTGPYEQYF TGTGCCACCAGCCTAAAGACAGGTCCCTACGAGCAGTACTTC
. TRBJ2-5 TRBV6-5 TRBD2 CASRPKLAVQETQYF TGTGCCAGCAGGCCAAAACTAGCGGTACAAGAGACCCAGTACTTC
. TRBJ2-7 TRBV27 TRBD1 CASSPKRGTGDHEQYF TGTGCCAGCAGCCCTAAGAGGGGGACAGGAGACCACGAGCAGTACTTC
. TRBJ1-2 TRBV6-5 . CASSSRVWGGYTF TGTGCCAGCAGCAGCAGGGTTTGGGGTGGCTACACCTTC
. TRBJ1-5 TRBV10-1 TRBD1 CAEQGAPDQPQHF TGCGCCGAACAGGGGGCGCCGGATCAGCCCCAGCATTTT
. TRBJ1-2 TRBV5-1 . CASTPGGTTAYGYTF TGCGCCAGCACTCCTGGAGGAACTACGGCCTATGGCTACACCTTC
. TRBJ1-3 TRBV2 . CASKLGGTGNTIYF TGTGCCAGTAAACTGGGGGGGACTGGAAACACCATATATTTT
. TRBJ1-6 TRBV7-3 TRBD1 CASSGTGRPLHF TGTGCCAGCAGCGGGACAGGGAGACCCCTCCACTTT